This T cell receptor (beta chain) is drawn from a study of shared clonotypes between healthy human individuals. The CDR3 is made up of 17 amino acids. The J segment lost 0 bases and the V segment lost 4 bases, leaving 8 bases of the junction unmatched. The germline gives CDR1 SGHTA, CDR2 FQGNSA. Study-wide findings and caveats: With few donors, the genetic and exposure-history diversity represented was limited. Larger estimated richness was generally seen in naive subsets than in memory subsets. It was observed that about 5% of naive CD4 clonotypes were shared across a few donors.

As processed by the authors: ImmunoSEQ junction-only sequences lacked quality scores, so their filtering differed. Data came from immunoSEQ multiplex PCR; TCRdb stores just in-frame clones and leaves some out. V, J and clone size reflect that table, while D and trimming were determined from the DNA. This table has some 1.5 million clones, roughly 97% appearing once. On this clone: What it binds is unknown.

The chain recombines TRBV7-2 with TRBJ2-7; 11 bases match TRBD2. The clonotype comes from a man aged 30-40 years in good health. Input material: naive CD4+ T cells sorted from blood. Subset indicated: CD45RA+ positively selected. The CDR3 protein is CASSSWTSGFTSYEQYF. CDR3 sequence (DNA): TGTGCCAGCAGCTCTTGGACTAGCGGGTTCACCTCCTACGAGCAGTACTTC.